The 27 T cell receptor beta chains below all came from one sample that was sequenced in a study of identical twins (dated by TCRdb to 2015 to 2016). The library was produced with 5' RACE. Sequencing took place on an Illumina HiSeq 2000. TCRdb's own reprocessing of the public reads used fastp at Q25 and MiXCR and kept productive beta chains. Rows with a matching CDR3 protein are joined into one entry that keeps the most common DNA and genes. This sample is represented by 250,000 or so distinct CDR3 sequences; around 8.3% of them were singletons. Roughly 3.1% of the sample belongs to the ten largest clones. These same data were also listed under a study on yellow fever vaccine responses in identical twins.

Material: CD8+ T cells sorted from blood. The receptors were sampled from a woman between 18 and 30 years old in good health.

This clonotype turned up a few times. V and J are TRBV7-2 and TRBJ2-7; D gene unclear. The CDR3 has 14 residues. Trimming stripped 2 bases from V and 0 bases from J, with 8 bases between. Germline CDR1 reads SGHTA; CDR2 reads FQGNSA. CDR3 amino acids: CASSLFGSSYEQYF. DNA for the CDR3: TGTGCCAGCAGCTTATTCGGCAGCTCCTACGAGCAGTACTTC.

This clonotype was detected many times. The rearrangement joins TRBV29-1 to TRBJ2-1, with D maybe TRBD1 (6 bases). From germline, CDR1 is SQVTM and CDR2 ANQGSEA. With 2 bases removed from V and 1 base from J, the gap between germline ends came to 12 bases. The CDR3 extends over 15 amino acids. The CDR3 DNA follows: TGCAGCGTTGAATTTCCAAGGGGGTCCTACAATGAGCAGTTCTTC. Its translation is CSVEFPRGSYNEQFF.

This clonotype was seen more than once but under ten times. The V call is TRBV7-8, the J call TRBJ2-7, with TRBD2 identical over 7 bases. The CDR3 totals 17 residues. Per germline, CDR1 SGHVS and CDR2 FQNEAQ. After removal of 0 bases from V and 0 bases from J, the junction contained 8 bases not matched to a gene. CDR3 nucleotide sequence: TGTGCCAGCAGCTTAGCGGGGGAGGGCGTACGCTCCTACGAGCAGTACTTC. Amino acid sequence: CASSLAGEGVRSYEQYF.

The chain has TRBV14 and TRBJ2-7; D is uncertain. Trimming cost V 5 bases and J 2 bases, with 16 bases left between them. Per germline, CDR1 SGHDN and CDR2 FVKESK. The CDR3 totals 15 residues. The CDR3 sequence is CASSLTPRSTYEQYF. The CDR3 nucleotides read TGTGCCAGCAGCTTGACCCCGCGCAGCACCTACGAGCAGTACTTC. Filled out from reference TRBV14 and TRBJ2-7, the complete variable domain reads EAGVTQFPSHSVIEKGQTVTLRCDPISGHDNLYWYRRVMGKEIKFLLHFVKESKQDESGMPNNRFLAERTGGTYSTLKVQPAELEDSGVYFCASSLTPRSTYEQYFGPGTRLTVT.

The chain is built from TRBV28 and TRBJ2-1, with D unclear. The germline CDR1 and CDR2 sequences are MDHEN and SYDVKM. The V gene lost 6 bases and the J gene lost 6 bases, with 9 bases spanning the gap. The CDR3 consists of 12 residues. The CDR3: CASSTPVNEQFF. The CDR3, as DNA: TGTGCCAGCAGCACACCGGTCAATGAGCAGTTCTTC.

The sample holds many counts of this clonotype. The V call is TRBV6-5, the J call TRBJ2-1, with 13 bases matching TRBD2. J lost 5 bases, V lost 2 bases, and 3 bases had no gene match. CDR3 size: 16 residues. Germline V lookup: CDR1 MNHEY, CDR2 SVGAGI. The CDR3 here is CASSYITSGRDNEQFF. The CDR3, as DNA: TGTGCCAGCAGTTACATTACTAGCGGGAGGGACAATGAGCAGTTCTTC.

This clonotype came up many times. The rearrangement links TRBV12-3 or TRBV12-4 to TRBJ2-1, with a possible D match to TRBD2 (6 bases). The V and J ends lost 6 bases and 1 base respectively, with 13 bases between them. The CDR3 is 15 amino acids. The CDR3, as DNA: TGTGCCAGCAGCCCATCCCGGGAGTCCTACAATGAGCAGTTCTTC. It translates to CASSPSRESYNEQFF.

In its sample, this clonotype was seen many times. This rearrangement joins TRBV5-5 to TRBJ2-1; 8 bases agree with TRBD2. The CDR3 loop spans 16 amino acids. The trim removed 4 bases at V and 4 bases at J, leaving 10 bases unmatched. Germline loops: CDR1 SGHKS, CDR2 YYEKEE (reference sequence). CDR3 sequence: CASSPVSGISYNEQFF. CDR3 DNA sequence: TGTGCCAGCAGCCCAGTTAGCGGGATATCTTACAATGAGCAGTTCTTC.

This clonotype has a handful of counts. This sequence joins TRBV3-1 and TRBJ1-2; perhaps TRBD1 as D (5 bases). The germline V and J ends were trimmed by 0 bases and 4 bases, with 12 bases remaining between them. The germline gives CDR1 LGHDT, CDR2 YNNKEL (reference sequence). The CDR3 runs to 15 residues. CDR3 region: CASSQDETGLYGYTF. CDR3 DNA: TGTGCCAGCAGCCAAGATGAAACAGGCCTCTATGGCTACACCTTC.

This clonotype has a count of ten or more. V is TRBV20-1 and J is TRBJ2-3; 7 bases agree with TRBD1. V shed 2 bases and J 2 bases; nucleotides not matched to a gene: 10. Germline CDR1 reads DFQATT; CDR2 reads SNEGSKA (reference sequence). This CDR3 spans 16 amino acids. The CDR3 sequence: CSARTYPGTDTDTQYF. The DNA for the CDR3 is TGCAGTGCTAGAACTTATCCCGGGACAGACACAGATACGCAGTATTTT.

In its sample, this clonotype was seen many times. The rearrangement joins TRBV12-3 or TRBV12-4 to TRBJ1-1, with 7 bases lining up with TRBD1. Losses at the gene ends were 6 bases for V and 4 bases for J; bases not matched to a gene: 11. This CDR3 has 15 residues. CDR3 loop: CASRNRDSPITEAFF. The CDR3 DNA is TGTGCCAGCAGGAACCGGGACAGCCCCATCACTGAAGCTTTCTTT.

A few counts support this clonotype. The chain has TRBV7-2 and TRBJ1-1, with 7 bases aligning to TRBD1. The CDR3 contains 13 residues. Germline CDR1 SGHTA, CDR2 FQGNSA. V dropped 11 bases and J dropped 4; count of bases not matched to a gene: 10. The CDR3 region is CASRGAGGTEAFF. In DNA form, the CDR3 reads TGTGCCTCACGAGGGGCAGGGGGCACTGAAGCTTTCTTT.

The chain employs TRBV13 and TRBJ2-3, with 10 positions matching TRBD2. V trimming: 2 bases; J trimming: 5 bases; junction bases outside the gene matches: 7. The CDR3 spans 16 residues. In germline, CDR1 is PRHDT, CDR2 FYEKMQ (reference sequence). The CDR3 DNA reads as TGTGCCAGCAGCTTACCAGCGGGGGGGCCTGTAGATACGCAGTATTTT. This codes for CASSLPAGGPVDTQYF.

In this sample, this clonotype turned up many times. V usage is TRBV7-9 and J usage is TRBJ1-1; D is ambiguous. V was clipped by 6 bases and J by 0 bases, with 17 bases between them. Germline V gene sequence: CDR1 SEHNR, CDR2 FQNEAQ (reference sequence). The CDR3 consists of 16 residues. CDR3 in amino acids: CASRKGRNNMNTEAFF. CDR3 nucleotides: TGTGCCAGCAGAAAAGGACGTAACAACATGAACACTGAAGCTTTCTTT.

This clonotype was recorded a few times. The rearrangement links TRBV27 to TRBJ2-3, with 16 bases fitting TRBD2. Per the germline V gene, CDR1 is MNHEY and CDR2 is SMNVEV (reference sequence). The CDR3 totals 18 residues. Losses at the gene ends were 6 bases for V and 4 bases for J; bases not matched to a gene: 10. The DNA of the CDR3 is TGTGCCAGCAGGGGACTAGCGGGGGGGCAGTTTAAGGCAGATACGCAGTATTTT. The encoded protein is CASRGLAGGQFKADTQYF.

V gene TRBV7-8 combines with J gene TRBJ2-1, with D perhaps matching TRBD1 or TRBD2 (5 bases each). CDR3 length: 14 residues. Trimming removed 5 bases from V and 3 bases from J, with 11 bases in between. The germline V gene has CDR1 SGHVS and CDR2 FQNEAQ. The CDR3 DNA sequence: TGTGCCAGCAGCGGGCCGGGGCACTACAATGAGCAGTTCTTC. This encodes CASSGPGHYNEQFF.

This rearrangement joins TRBV30 to TRBJ1-2; D is ambiguous. This CDR3 has 11 amino acids. Germline V gene sequence: CDR1 GTSNPN, CDR2 SVGIG (reference sequence). V was shortened by 1 base and J by 4 bases, with 4 bases between the two germline ends. The CDR3 is CAWSGGYGYTF. The CDR3 DNA reads as TGTGCCTGGAGTGGTGGCTATGGCTACACCTTC.

The sample holds a few counts of this clonotype. This chain uses TRBV4-3 with TRBJ2-2, with 10 nucleotides matching TRBD2. V trimming: 1 base; J trimming: 8 bases; junction bases outside the gene matches: 10. CDR1 is LGHNA and CDR2 is YSLEER in the germline V gene. The length of the CDR3 is 17 residues. CDR3: CASSQGNYGAGGGELFF. CDR3 DNA sequence: TGCGCCAGCAGCCAAGGAAACTACGGAGCGGGAGGGGGGGAGCTGTTTTTT.

The chain is built from TRBV12-3 or TRBV12-4 and TRBJ2-2; TRBD1 matches at 7 bases. V trimming: 6 bases; J trimming: 6 bases; junction bases outside the gene matches: 7. The CDR3 covers 14 residues. The CDR3 DNA sequence: TGTGCCAGCAGAGACAGGGTAGTAGCCGGGGAGCTGTTTTTT. This codes for CASRDRVVAGELFF.

A few counts support this clonotype. The V gene is TRBV5-1, the J gene TRBJ2-5; 7 nucleotides agree with TRBD1. This CDR3 contains 14 residues. V lost 1 base and J lost 4; bases outside the gene matches: 4. Per the germline V gene, CDR1 is SGHRS and CDR2 is YFSETQ. CDR3 in amino acids: CASSLIEGAETQYF. CDR3 sequence (DNA): TGCGCCAGCAGCTTGATTGAGGGGGCAGAGACCCAGTACTTC.

Only a few counts were recorded for this clonotype. The J gene is TRBJ2-1, the V gene TRBV9; TRBD2 agrees at 13 bases. The CDR3 contains 16 residues. Trimming removed 4 bases from V and 9 bases from J; junction bases left unmatched: 10. The germline gives CDR1 SGDLS, CDR2 YYNGEE. The CDR3 is CASSPRTSGGKGEQFF. The CDR3 coding sequence is TGTGCCAGCAGCCCCCGGACTAGCGGGGGAAAGGGTGAGCAGTTCTTC.

This clonotype showed up just a few times. This chain connects TRBV12-3 or TRBV12-4 to TRBJ1-1, with D perhaps matching TRBD1 (6 bases). V shed 6 bases and J shed 3 bases, with 14 bases lying between them. This CDR3 is built from 14 residues. The DNA of the CDR3 is TGTGCCAGCAGCTTCGGAGGGGGAGACACTGAAGCTTTCTTT. This codes for CASSFGGGDTEAFF.

This clonotype has a handful of counts. For the CDR3, the DNA is TGCGCCAGCAGCCACGGACAGGGATTGGGTAGTCAGCCCCAGCATTTT. Translating it yields CASSHGQGLGSQPQHF. The V and J genes are TRBV4-1 and TRBJ1-5; 8 bases match TRBD1. V trimming: 3 bases; J trimming: 6 bases; junction bases outside the gene matches: 10. The CDR3 has 16 amino acids. Germline lookup yields CDR1 MGHRA and CDR2 YSYEKL.

This clonotype was counted a few times. The rearrangement uses TRBV3-1 and TRBJ2-3; either TRBD1 or TRBD2 may supply D (5 bases each). The V and J ends lost 1 base and 2 bases respectively, with 16 bases between them. This CDR3 has 17 residues. Germline V gene data show CDR1 as LGHDT and CDR2 as YNNKEL (reference sequence). The CDR3 DNA is TGTGCCAGCAGCCAAGCTGCCGGGGCCCTACCCACAGATACGCAGTATTTT. As protein: CASSQAAGALPTDTQYF.

J is TRBJ2-3 and V is TRBV25-1, with 11 bases lining up with TRBD2. Germline V gives CDR1 MGHDK, CDR2 SYGVNS. The V gene end was trimmed by 1 base and the J gene end by 4 bases; junction bases not matched to a gene: 7. The CDR3 is 17 residues long. Here the CDR3 reads CASSEWTASGGSDTQYF. In DNA, the CDR3 is TGTGCCAGCAGTGAATGGACAGCTAGCGGGGGGTCAGATACGCAGTATTTT.

This clonotype was seen repeatedly, ten times or more. The chain employs TRBV9 and TRBJ2-3; 8 nucleotides match TRBD2. The CDR3 totals 15 residues. After removal of 1 base from V and 7 bases from J, the junction contained 8 bases not matched to a gene. CDR1 SGDLS and CDR2 YYNGEE come from the germline V gene. In DNA form, the CDR3 reads TGTGCCAGCAGCGTATCCCGGGGGGGGCCGAATACGCAGTATTTT. Its protein is CASSVSRGGPNTQYF.

This clonotype showed up many times. In nucleotides, the CDR3 is TGCAGCGTTGAAGACGGAGGACAGAACACTGAAGCTTTCTTT. Its translation: CSVEDGGQNTEAFF. The chain combines TRBV29-1 with TRBJ1-1; TRBD1 might be the D (5 bases). The CDR3 totals 14 residues. Trimming stripped 0 bases from V and 1 base from J, with 9 bases between. Germline CDR1 SQVTM, CDR2 ANQGSEA.